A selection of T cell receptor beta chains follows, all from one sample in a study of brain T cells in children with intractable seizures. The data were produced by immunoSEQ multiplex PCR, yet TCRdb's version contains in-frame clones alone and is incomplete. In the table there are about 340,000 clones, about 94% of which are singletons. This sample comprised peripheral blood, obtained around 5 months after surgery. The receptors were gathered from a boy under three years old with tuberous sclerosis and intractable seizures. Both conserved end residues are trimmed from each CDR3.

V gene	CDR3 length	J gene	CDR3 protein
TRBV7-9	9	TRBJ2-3	ASRSTDTQY
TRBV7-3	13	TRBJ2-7	ASSLTGTGGYEQY
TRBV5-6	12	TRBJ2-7	ASSSGAPSYEQY
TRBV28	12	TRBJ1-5	ASSHKNSNQPQH
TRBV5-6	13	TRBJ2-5	ASSSLVRRPETQY
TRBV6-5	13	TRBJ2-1	ASSYGGRANNEQF
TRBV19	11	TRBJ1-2	ATEGQGGNGYT
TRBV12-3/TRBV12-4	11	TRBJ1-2	ASSWTENYGYT
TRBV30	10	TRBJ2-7	AWIRPSNEQY
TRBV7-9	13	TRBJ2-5	ASSLIGGNLETQY
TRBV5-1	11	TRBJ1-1	ASRRGINTEAF
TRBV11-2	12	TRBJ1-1	ASSLTGKNTEAF
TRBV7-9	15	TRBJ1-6	AIEPRDIDSYNSPLH
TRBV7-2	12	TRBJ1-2	ASSSNRDSYGYT
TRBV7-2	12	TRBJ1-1	ASSLNIEEAEAF
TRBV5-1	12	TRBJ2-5	ASSLGGQQETQY
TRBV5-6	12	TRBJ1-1	ASSLNRGDTEAF
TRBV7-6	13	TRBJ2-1	ASSLGRRKYNEQF
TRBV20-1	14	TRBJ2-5	SASFLAGGWQETQY
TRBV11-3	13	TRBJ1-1	ASSLLGQGYTEAF
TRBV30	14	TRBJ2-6	AWSVRRGAGANVLT
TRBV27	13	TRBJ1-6	ASSTTGTNNSPLH
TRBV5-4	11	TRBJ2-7	ASSPSGRYEQY
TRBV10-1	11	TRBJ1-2	ASSEYAGGGYT
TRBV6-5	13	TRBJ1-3	ASSRTPLSGNTIY
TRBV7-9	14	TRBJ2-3	ASIGKGTRYTDTQY
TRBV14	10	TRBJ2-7	ASSALTSEQY
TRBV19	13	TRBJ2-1	ASIGLAGAYNEQF
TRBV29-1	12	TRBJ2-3	SVAFREFSDTQY
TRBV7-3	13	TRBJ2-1	ASSLLSGGYNEQF
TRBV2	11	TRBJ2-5	ASRGLYQETQY
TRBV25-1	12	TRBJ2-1	ASSEPSSYNEQF
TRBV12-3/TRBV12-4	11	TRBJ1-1	ASNRDNGLEAF
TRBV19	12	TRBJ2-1	ASNSGNLYNEQF
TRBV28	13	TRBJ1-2	ASGLRDTRSRGYT
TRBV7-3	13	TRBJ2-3	ASSVTGATGDTQY